This TCR beta chain was identified during a study of OX40 agonist ivuxolimab in advanced cancers. Study outcomes and limitations: The average count of expanded clones was higher among CD8+ T cells than among CD4+.

CDR3 length equals 12 residues. V lost 5 bases and J lost 4; bases outside the gene matches: 1. Germline loops: CDR1 SEHNR, CDR2 FQNEAQ (reference sequence). The data were produced by immunoSEQ multiplex PCR, yet TCRdb's version contains in-frame clones alone and is incomplete. The table includes about 26,000 clones, 65% to 80% detected once. Concerning this clone itself: Its antigen is still unknown.

The source of this sequence is an adult with an advanced solid tumor such as melanoma, head and neck, liver or kidney cancer. This rearrangement joins TRBV7-9 to TRBJ2-7, with 8 bases fitting TRBD1. This specimen was CD4+ or CD8+ T cells sorted from blood, taken in a trial of the OX40 agonist ivuxolimab. DNA for the CDR3: TGTGCCAGCAGCCAGGGGGCATACGAGCAGTACTTC. Amino acids: CASSQGAYEQYF.